These 9 T cell receptor beta chains were all obtained from the same sample, sequenced in a study of T cell changes during pregnancy in multiple sclerosis. Sequencing used immunoSEQ multiplex PCR; TCRdb keeps in-frame clones, though not all of them. The sample gives about 75,000 clones, about 93% of which show up once; approximately 0.15% is in the top ten. The sample consisted of CD4+ T cells from peripheral blood mononuclear cells, taken after pregnancy. These receptors were obtained from a female donor with multiple sclerosis, enrolled in a pregnancy study.

The rearrangement joins TRBV29-1 to TRBJ2-7, with 7 bases identical to TRBD2. The CDR3 loop spans 14 amino acids. In germline, CDR1 is SQVTM, CDR2 ANQGSEA. Trimming removed 6 bases from V and 0 bases from J; junction bases left unmatched: 8. DNA of the CDR3: TGCAGCGTAAAAACCGGGACTACCTCCTACGAGCAGTACTTC. Translating gives CSVKTGTTSYEQYF.

The chain carries TRBV27 and TRBJ2-1; tentatively, D is TRBD2 (5 bases). The V end lost 1 base, the J end lost 8 bases, and 12 bases lay between the germline ends. This CDR3 has 14 residues. Per the germline V gene, CDR1 is MNHEY and CDR2 is SMNVEV (reference sequence). CDR3: CASSLLLATHEQFF. The CDR3 DNA reads TGTGCCAGCAGTTTATTGCTAGCAACCCATGAGCAGTTCTTC.

The chain is built from TRBV28 and TRBJ2-7; TRBD2 is a possible D gene (6 bases). CDR1 MDHEN and CDR2 SYDVKM come from the germline V gene. The V gene lost 6 bases and the J gene lost 2 bases, with 17 bases spanning the gap. The CDR3 totals 15 residues. CDR3 amino acids: CASRPSGQTAYEQYF. As DNA, the CDR3 is TGTGCCAGCAGGCCAAGCGGGCAGACTGCCTACGAGCAGTACTTC.

The chain links TRBV28 to TRBJ2-7; TRBD1 matches 10 bases. With 4 bases clipped from V and 2 bases from J, the junction kept 5 bases outside the gene matches. This CDR3 comprises 15 residues. Per the germline V gene, CDR1 is MDHEN and CDR2 is SYDVKM. The DNA for the CDR3 is TGTGCCAGCAGTTCGGACAGGGGGTATACCTACGAGCAGTACTTC. It codes for CASSSDRGYTYEQYF.

The rearrangement links TRBV6-1 to TRBJ1-1; TRBD1 matches 9 bases. The CDR3 has 15 amino acids. Germline V gene sequence: CDR1 MNHNS, CDR2 SASEGT. Trimming at V came to 2 bases and at J to 4 bases, leaving 5 bases not matched to a gene. The CDR3 DNA follows: TGTGCCAGCAGTGAATGGGACAGGGTCAGCACTGAAGCTTTCTTT. This gives the protein CASSEWDRVSTEAFF.

The V call is TRBV7-3, the J call TRBJ1-5; 11 nucleotides line up with TRBD1. Germline V gene lookup returns CDR1 SGHTA and CDR2 FQGTGA. This CDR3 comprises 15 residues. J gave up 6 bases and V 1 base, and 2 bases lay outside the gene matches. The CDR3 sequence is CASSLRDRGFQPQHF. As DNA, the CDR3 is TGTGCCAGCAGCTTAAGGGACAGGGGGTTTCAGCCCCAGCATTTT.

The chain has TRBV2 and TRBJ1-1; unclear D gene. Trimming stripped 6 bases from V and 0 bases from J, with 11 bases between. This CDR3 contains 14 residues. Germline V lookup: CDR1 SNHLY, CDR2 FYNNEI. CDR3 bases: TGTGCCAGCAGATTAGGGCGGGTGAACACTGAAGCTTTCTTT. It codes for CASRLGRVNTEAFF.

CDR3 region: CASSPLQGAGETQYF. In DNA form, the CDR3 reads TGTGCCAGCAGTCCACTACAGGGGGCGGGGGAGACCCAGTACTTC. The chain combines TRBV6-6 with TRBJ2-5; 9 bases align to TRBD1. This CDR3 is 15 amino acids long. V lost 5 bases to trimming and J lost 5 bases; unmatched junction nucleotides: 9. Germline CDR1 reads MNHNY; CDR2 reads SVGAGI (reference sequence).

On this clone: The sample holds other DNA sequences that translate to the same CDR3. The chain employs TRBV18 and TRBJ2-7, with 8 nucleotides matching TRBD1. With 3 bases clipped from V and 3 bases from J, the junction kept 4 bases outside the gene matches. The CDR3 consists of 14 residues. CDR1 and CDR2 from the germline V gene are KGHSH and LQKENI. CDR3 bases: TGTGCCAGCTCACCTCAGGGGGCTGGCTACGAGCAGTACTTC. Translated, it gives CASSPQGAGYEQYF.